Following are 18 T cell receptor beta chains from one sample sequenced in a study of human T cells and chemical hapten exposure. One entry per CDR3 protein results from TCRdb running MiXCR on the RACE reads. The sample yields approximately 110,000 distinct CDR3 sequences, less than 10% seen once. Time point in this sample: patch test 2, 6 weeks after DPC sensitization. Treatment reported: therapeutic diphenylcyclopropenone sensitization with weekly scalp DPC. Sequencing used whole blood, obtained in connection with sensitization to the hapten diphenylcyclopropenone (DPC). These receptors were collected from a woman aged 40-49 years with alopecia areata. Some clones in this sample may be carry-over from other donors' samples.

This clonotype was picked up many times. V gene TRBV7-2 combines with J gene TRBJ2-3; 7 positions match TRBD2. CDR1 is SGHTA, CDR2 FQGNSA, per germline. This CDR3 is built from 18 residues. J was trimmed by 2 bases and V by 1 base; bases with no gene match: 12. The CDR3 nucleotides read TGTGCCAGCAGCTTAGGGCCGTCTTGGGAGGGTGTCACAGATACGCAGTATTTT. Protein product: CASSLGPSWEGVTDTQYF.

The V call is TRBV29-1, the J call TRBJ2-2, with a tentative D call TRBD1 (6 bases). Deletions cut 7 bases from V and 4 bases from J, with 13 bases between. Germline loops: CDR1 SQVTM, CDR2 ANQGSEA. This CDR3 contains 13 residues. CDR3 nucleotide sequence: TGCAGCGGCCAGGGGCCTGGCACCGGGGAGCTGTTTTTT. Translation gives CSGQGPGTGELFF.

CDR3: CASRRAGTDTQYF. CDR3 DNA sequence: TGTGCCAGCAGGAGGGCGGGCACAGATACGCAGTATTTT. The V and J genes are TRBV7-2 and TRBJ2-3; tentative D call: TRBD2 (5 bases). This CDR3 region has 13 residues. CDR1 SGHTA and CDR2 FQGNSA come from the germline V gene. Trimming shortened V by 6 bases and J by 1 base, and 8 bases separated the two germline ends.

There are a few counts of this clonotype. The chain uses TRBV5-1 and TRBJ2-1; D possibly corresponds to TRBD2 (7 bases). From germline, CDR1 is SGHRS and CDR2 YFSETQ. Trimming took 4 bases from V and 2 from J, leaving 25 bases between them. The CDR3 sequence is 19 residues long. CDR3 protein: CASSNLAKPGGAAYNEQFF. CDR3 nucleotides: TGCGCCAGCAGCAACCTCGCCAAACCTGGGGGGGCCGCCTACAATGAGCAGTTCTTC.

CDR3 protein: CASSGPTGGYGYTF. The CDR3 DNA is TGTGCCAGCAGTGGCCCTACAGGGGGCTATGGCTACACCTTC. V and J are TRBV6-5 and TRBJ1-2; 8 bases are shared with TRBD1. Per the germline V gene, CDR1 is MNHEY and CDR2 is SVGAGI. J lost 4 bases, V lost 5 bases, and 6 bases had no gene match. This CDR3 contains 14 residues.

This clonotype was counted a few times. The genes are TRBV12-3 or TRBV12-4 and TRBJ1-2; D is ambiguous. The V end was cut by 8 bases, the J end by 4 bases, with 8 bases between. This CDR3 is 11 amino acids long. The chain's CDR3 is CASGSPYGYTF. The CDR3 DNA sequence: TGTGCCAGCGGTTCCCCCTATGGCTACACCTTC.

The chain combines TRBV20-1 with TRBJ2-2; TRBD2 aligns across 8 bases. The CDR3 consists of 17 residues. Germline-derived CDR1 and CDR2 are DFQATT and SNEGSKA (reference sequence). Trimming removed 3 bases from V and 5 bases from J; junction bases left unmatched: 14. CDR3 DNA sequence: TGCAGTGCTAGTCTTCTATTGGCGGGGGGAACGACCGGGGAGCTGTTTTTT. Translating gives CSASLLLAGGTTGELFF.

This clonotype was recorded a few times. V is TRBV7-2 and J is TRBJ1-1; no reliable D call. The CDR3 sequence is 14 residues long. V dropped 3 bases and J dropped 0 bases, with 8 bases sitting between them. Looked up from germline, CDR1 is SGHTA and CDR2 is FQGNSA. As DNA, the CDR3 is TGTGCCAGCAGCTTGTATGGGATGAACACTGAAGCTTTCTTT. It codes for CASSLYGMNTEAFF.

The chain couples TRBV7-6 to TRBJ1-1; D is possibly TRBD1 (6 bases). Trimming cost V 5 bases and J 6 bases, with 13 bases left between them. Germline CDR1 and CDR2: SGHVS and FNYEAQ. This CDR3 has 13 residues. DNA for the CDR3: TGTGCCAGCAGCGCAGCACAGGGCGCTGAAGCTTTCTTT. Protein product: CASSAAQGAEAFF.

The chain uses TRBV5-8 and TRBJ2-5; D not resolved. Trimming took off 2 bases at V and 2 bases at J, with 10 bases between the two ends. Germline-derived CDR1 and CDR2 are SGHTS and YDEGEE. The CDR3 runs 14 residues. CDR3 nucleotide sequence: TGTGCCAGCAGCTTTGTCGGGCAGCAAGAGACCCAGTACTTC. It is translated as CASSFVGQQETQYF.

J is TRBJ2-1 and V is TRBV6-2 or TRBV6-3; D may be TRBD1 (6 bases). The ends were cut back, 8 bases at V and 5 bases at J, with 19 bases in the middle. There are 15 residues in the CDR3. CDR1 is MNHEY, CDR2 SVGEGT, per germline. The CDR3 here is CASLGTYNLDNEQFF. CDR3 DNA sequence: TGTGCCAGCCTTGGGACATACAATTTAGACAATGAGCAGTTCTTC.

This clonotype was seen at least ten times. V and J are TRBV15 and TRBJ2-4, with D unclear. Per germline, CDR1 LNHNV and CDR2 YYDKDF (reference sequence). V was shortened by 0 bases and J by 5 bases, with 5 bases between the two germline ends. This CDR3 spans 13 amino acids. In DNA form, the CDR3 reads TGTGCCACCAGCAGAGATGTCGAAAACATTCAGTACTTC. Translating gives CATSRDVENIQYF.

This clonotype was observed a handful of times. The chain recombines TRBV27 with TRBJ1-4, with TRBD1 identical over 9 bases. The ends lost 2 bases at V and 3 bases at J; junction bases unmatched: 1. Germline CDR1 MNHEY, CDR2 SMNVEV (reference sequence). There are 15 residues in the CDR3. This CDR3 reads CASSLTGGPNEKLFF. CDR3 coding DNA: TGTGCCAGCAGTTTAACAGGGGGCCCTAATGAAAAACTGTTTTTT. Complete variable domain (other parts from reference TRBV27 and TRBJ1-4): EAQVTQNPRYLITVTGKKLTVTCSQNMNHEYMSWYRQDPGLGLRQIYYSMNVEVTDKGDVPEGYKVSRKEKRNFPLILESPSPNQTSLYFCASSLTGGPNEKLFFGSGTQLSVL.

This clonotype occurred many times. The chain is built from TRBV6-1 and TRBJ2-1; 13 bases fit TRBD2. Germline loops: CDR1 MNHNS, CDR2 SASEGT. This CDR3 comprises 16 residues. After removal of 6 bases from V and 7 bases from J, the junction contained 9 bases not matched to a gene. This chain's CDR3 is CASRKGLAGMGNEQFF. DNA for the CDR3: TGTGCCAGCAGGAAGGGACTAGCGGGGATGGGTAATGAGCAGTTCTTC.

This clonotype was counted ten times or more. Written as DNA, the CDR3 is TGCAGCGTTGGTCTAGTCCAAGAGACCCAGTACTTC. Protein product: CSVGLVQETQYF. The chain carries TRBV29-1 and TRBJ2-5, with D unclear. Trimming stripped 4 bases from V and 1 base from J, with 7 bases between. Germline V lookup: CDR1 SQVTM, CDR2 ANQGSEA. CDR3 length: 12 residues.

The chain uses TRBV9 and TRBJ2-7; the D gene is possibly TRBD2 (5 bases). The CDR3 extends over 14 amino acids. V was trimmed by 4 bases and J by 2 bases, leaving 13 bases between them. Germline V gives CDR1 SGDLS, CDR2 YYNGEE. In nucleotides, the CDR3 is TGTGCCAGCAGCAACGACCGGGGTCCCTACGAGCAGTACTTC. This translates into CASSNDRGPYEQYF.

The table lists this clonotype with a few counts. The V call is TRBV10-3, the J call TRBJ2-1; 8 bases are shared with TRBD1. Trimming at V came to 4 bases and at J to 7 bases, leaving 6 bases not matched to a gene. The germline V gene encodes CDR1 ENHRY and CDR2 SYGVKD. The CDR3 extends over 14 amino acids. For the CDR3, the DNA is TGTGCCATCAGTGCGGTGACAGGGGATAATGAGCAGTTCTTC. It specifies CAISAVTGDNEQFF.

This clonotype was counted many times. This chain connects TRBV7-2 to TRBJ2-5; 8 nucleotides agree with TRBD1. The CDR3 consists of 14 residues. Germline lookup yields CDR1 SGHTA and CDR2 FQGNSA. Losses at the gene ends were 1 base for V and 5 bases for J; bases not matched to a gene: 3. CDR3 sequence (DNA): TGTGCCAGCAGCTTAGGACAGGGGTGGGAGACCCAGTACTTC. Translation gives CASSLGQGWETQYF.